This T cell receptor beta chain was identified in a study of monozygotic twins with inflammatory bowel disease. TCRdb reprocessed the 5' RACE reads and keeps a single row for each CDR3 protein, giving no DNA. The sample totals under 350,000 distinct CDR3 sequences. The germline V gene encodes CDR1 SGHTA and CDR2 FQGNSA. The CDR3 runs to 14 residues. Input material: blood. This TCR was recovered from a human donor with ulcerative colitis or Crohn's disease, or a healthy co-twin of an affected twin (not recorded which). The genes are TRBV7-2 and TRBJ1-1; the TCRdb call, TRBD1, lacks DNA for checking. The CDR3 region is CASSLAQGSTEAFF.